These T cell receptor beta chains were read from a single sample in a study of T cell changes during pregnancy in multiple sclerosis. Measured with immunoSEQ multiplex PCR; TCRdb has only the in-frame clones, and not every one. The profile shows about 50,000 clones, 91% of them singletons. Sequenced material: CD8+ T cells from peripheral blood mononuclear cells, taken after pregnancy. Every receptor here comes from a female donor with multiple sclerosis, enrolled in a pregnancy study. The CDR3 runs from the conserved cysteine through the conserved F or W. The order of the fields is CDR3 DNA, CDR3 protein, V gene, J gene, D gene, clone size. The D gene is left open where the match is weak. Not all rows give a size; the values are once, few, many and, for expanded clones, a class.

cdr3_nt: TGTGCCAGCAGTCCCATACTACAGGGTGAGACAAACATTCAGTACTTC
cdr3_aa: CASSPILQGETNIQYF
v_call: TRBV27
j_call: TRBJ2-4
d_call: -
clone_size: few

cdr3_nt: TGTGCCAGTAGCAGGGGGCCTCCAGGCAATGAGCAGTTCTTC
cdr3_aa: CASSRGPPGNEQFF
v_call: TRBV19
j_call: TRBJ2-1
d_call: TRBD1
clone_size: few

cdr3_nt: TGTGCCAGCAGCCCGGGACTAGCGGGGGGGTATGGAGAGACCCAGTACTTC
cdr3_aa: CASSPGLAGGYGETQYF
v_call: TRBV7-3
j_call: TRBJ2-5
d_call: TRBD2
clone_size: once

cdr3_nt: TGTGCCAGCAGCGCCCCTAGCGGGGGTACCGGGGAGCTGTTTTTT
cdr3_aa: CASSAPSGGTGELFF
v_call: TRBV9
j_call: TRBJ2-2
d_call: TRBD2
clone_size: -

cdr3_nt: TGTGCCAGCAGTTCGGGACAGCGCACTGAAGCTTTCTTT
cdr3_aa: CASSSGQRTEAFF
v_call: TRBV5-6
j_call: TRBJ1-1
d_call: TRBD1
clone_size: -

cdr3_nt: TGTGCCAGCAGCTTAGACGGGATCTATGGCTACACCTTC
cdr3_aa: CASSLDGIYGYTF
v_call: TRBV7-9
j_call: TRBJ1-2
d_call: -
clone_size: -

cdr3_nt: TGTGCCAGCAGCCCCCATGACAAGAACACTGAAGCTTTCTTT
cdr3_aa: CASSPHDKNTEAFF
v_call: TRBV9
j_call: TRBJ1-1
d_call: -
clone_size: -

cdr3_nt: TGTGCCAGTCAAACCCCCAGCCAGGGGGGAGATACGCAGTATTTT
cdr3_aa: CASQTPSQGGDTQYF
v_call: TRBV19
j_call: TRBJ2-3
d_call: -
clone_size: few

cdr3_nt: TGTGCCAGTAGGGGGGGACCGTCGGACGGAGAGACCCAGTACTTC
cdr3_aa: CASRGGPSDGETQYF
v_call: TRBV19
j_call: TRBJ2-5
d_call: -
clone_size: -

cdr3_nt: TGTGCCAGCAGAACGAGGACGGACAGCTCCTACGAGCAGTACTTC
cdr3_aa: CASRTRTDSSYEQYF
v_call: TRBV6-1
j_call: TRBJ2-7
d_call: -
clone_size: -

cdr3_nt: TGTGCCACCAGCAGAGCAACAGGGGACGAAGAGACCCAGTACTTC
cdr3_aa: CATSRATGDEETQYF
v_call: TRBV15
j_call: TRBJ2-5
d_call: TRBD1
clone_size: -

cdr3_nt: TGTGCCAGCAGCCCAGCGGACCTGAACACCGGGGAGCTGTTTTTT
cdr3_aa: CASSPADLNTGELFF
v_call: TRBV7-3
j_call: TRBJ2-2
d_call: -
clone_size: -

cdr3_nt: TGTGCCAGCAGTTACTTGGGAGGGGTGAGGGAGGGCTACACCTTC
cdr3_aa: CASSYLGGVREGYTF
v_call: TRBV6-5
j_call: TRBJ1-2
d_call: -
clone_size: -

cdr3_nt: TGTGCCACCAGCAGTCCGGACAGGGATAGCAATCAGCCCCAGCATTTT
cdr3_aa: CATSSPDRDSNQPQHF
v_call: TRBV15
j_call: TRBJ1-5
d_call: TRBD1
clone_size: -

cdr3_nt: TGTGCCAGCAGTTTTGTCGGGAACACTGAAGCTTTCTTT
cdr3_aa: CASSFVGNTEAFF
v_call: TRBV27
j_call: TRBJ1-1
d_call: -
clone_size: once

cdr3_nt: TGTGCCAGCAGTTACTCTCCGGAGACCCAGTACTTC
cdr3_aa: CASSYSPETQYF
v_call: TRBV6-6
j_call: TRBJ2-5
d_call: -
clone_size: once

cdr3_nt: TGTGCCAGCAGCTTGTACACAGGGGGCACTGAAGCTTTCTTT
cdr3_aa: CASSLYTGGTEAFF
v_call: TRBV13
j_call: TRBJ1-1
d_call: TRBD1
clone_size: -

cdr3_nt: TGCGCCAGCAGCCCGGGACCCACAGGGGGCGGCAATCAGCCCCAGCATTTT
cdr3_aa: CASSPGPTGGGNQPQHF
v_call: TRBV5-1
j_call: TRBJ1-5
d_call: TRBD1
clone_size: -

cdr3_nt: TGTGCCAGCAGCCCCCCGGTCGACTATGGCTACACCTTC
cdr3_aa: CASSPPVDYGYTF
v_call: TRBV2
j_call: TRBJ1-2
d_call: -
clone_size: -

cdr3_nt: TGTGCCAGCAGCGCGACACAGGGTCAACTGTTTTTT
cdr3_aa: CASSATQGQLFF
v_call: TRBV5-6
j_call: TRBJ1-4
d_call: -
clone_size: -

cdr3_nt: TGTGCCAGTAGTATAGAAGTGGAGGGGACAGAGGCTTTCTTT
cdr3_aa: CASSIEVEGTEAFF
v_call: TRBV19
j_call: TRBJ1-1
d_call: TRBD1
clone_size: -

cdr3_nt: TGTGCCAGTAGTCTCACAGGGGGCTCCGAAGCTTTCTTT
cdr3_aa: CASSLTGGSEAFF
v_call: TRBV19
j_call: TRBJ1-1
d_call: TRBD1
clone_size: -

cdr3_nt: TGTGCCAGCAGTGAGATGGACACTGAAGCTTTCTTT
cdr3_aa: CASSEMDTEAFF
v_call: TRBV5-4
j_call: TRBJ1-1
d_call: -
clone_size: -

cdr3_nt: TGTGCCAGCAGCCCGGTCACGGCAGGGCATGGCTACACCTTC
cdr3_aa: CASSPVTAGHGYTF
v_call: TRBV6-5
j_call: TRBJ1-2
d_call: -
clone_size: -

cdr3_nt: TGTGCCAGCAGACAGGGGGGTGAAAAACTGTTTTTT
cdr3_aa: CASRQGGEKLFF
v_call: TRBV2
j_call: TRBJ1-4
d_call: TRBD1
clone_size: -

cdr3_nt: TGCGCCAGCAGCCAAGGAGGAAATGAGCAGTTCTTC
cdr3_aa: CASSQGGNEQFF
v_call: TRBV4-1
j_call: TRBJ2-1
d_call: -
clone_size: -

cdr3_nt: TGTGCCAGCAGCGTATTTCCAGGGGGCTCCTACGAGCAGTACTTC
cdr3_aa: CASSVFPGGSYEQYF
v_call: TRBV9
j_call: TRBJ2-7
d_call: TRBD1
clone_size: once

cdr3_nt: TGTGCCTGGGCAACTAGCGTCTCCTACAATGAGCAGTTCTTC
cdr3_aa: CAWATSVSYNEQFF
v_call: TRBV30
j_call: TRBJ2-1
d_call: TRBD2
clone_size: once

cdr3_nt: TGTGCCAGCAGCCCCCATAAAGGGCTAGCGGGGGGACAAGAGACCCAGTACTTC
cdr3_aa: CASSPHKGLAGGQETQYF
v_call: TRBV9
j_call: TRBJ2-5
d_call: TRBD2
clone_size: -

cdr3_nt: TGTGCCAGCAGCTTATACAGCATGAACACTGAAGCTTTCTTT
cdr3_aa: CASSLYSMNTEAFF
v_call: TRBV11-2
j_call: TRBJ1-1
d_call: -
clone_size: -

cdr3_nt: TGTGCCAGCAGCCCCTCGGGGGACTATGGCTACACCTTC
cdr3_aa: CASSPSGDYGYTF
v_call: TRBV14
j_call: TRBJ1-2
d_call: -
clone_size: -

cdr3_nt: TGTGCCAGCCGGTCAGGGGGCCTGAATGAGCAGTTCTTC
cdr3_aa: CASRSGGLNEQFF
v_call: TRBV6-1
j_call: TRBJ2-1
d_call: TRBD1
clone_size: -